This T cell receptor (beta chain) was observed in a study of blood T cell repertoires in COVID-19. The germline gives CDR1 SGHAT, CDR2 FQNNGV. The CDR3 has 14 residues. Trimming cost V 3 bases and J 7 bases, with 14 bases left between them. Profiled with immunoSEQ multiplex PCR; TCRdb holds only in-frame clones, not every one. The repertoire has some 180,000 clones, about four fifths of them found once; the top ten carry roughly 11%. This clone was counted only a few times. The sequencing sample was made of peripheral blood. The receptor was derived from a woman aged 35 to 49 with COVID-19, enrolled during active disease. V usage is TRBV11-2 and J usage is TRBJ2-3, with D possibly TRBD1 on 7 matching bases. For the CDR3, the DNA is TGTGCCAGCAGCTTCTCCAGGGGGGTGAATACGCAGTATTTT. Amino acids: CASSFSRGVNTQYF.